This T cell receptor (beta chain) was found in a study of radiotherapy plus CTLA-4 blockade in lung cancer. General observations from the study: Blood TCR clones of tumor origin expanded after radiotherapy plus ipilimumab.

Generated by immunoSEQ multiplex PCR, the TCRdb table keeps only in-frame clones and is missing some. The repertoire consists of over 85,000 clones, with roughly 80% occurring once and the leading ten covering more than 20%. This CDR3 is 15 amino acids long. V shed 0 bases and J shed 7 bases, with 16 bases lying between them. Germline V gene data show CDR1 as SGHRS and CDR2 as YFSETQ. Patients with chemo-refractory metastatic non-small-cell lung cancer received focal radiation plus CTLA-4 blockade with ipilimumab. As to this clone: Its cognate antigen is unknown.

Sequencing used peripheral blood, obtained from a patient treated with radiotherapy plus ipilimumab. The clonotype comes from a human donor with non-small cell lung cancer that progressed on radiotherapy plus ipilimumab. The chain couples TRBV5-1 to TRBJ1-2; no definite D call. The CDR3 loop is CASSLATEGGGGYTF. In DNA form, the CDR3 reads TGCGCCAGCAGCTTGGCCACGGAAGGCGGTGGTGGCTACACCTTC. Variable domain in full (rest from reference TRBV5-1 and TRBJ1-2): KAGVTQTPRYLIKTRGQQVTLSCSPISGHRSVSWYQQTPGQGLQFLFEYFSETQRNKGNFPGRFSGRQFSNSRSEMNVSTLELGDSALYLCASSLATEGGGGYTFGSGTRLTVV.